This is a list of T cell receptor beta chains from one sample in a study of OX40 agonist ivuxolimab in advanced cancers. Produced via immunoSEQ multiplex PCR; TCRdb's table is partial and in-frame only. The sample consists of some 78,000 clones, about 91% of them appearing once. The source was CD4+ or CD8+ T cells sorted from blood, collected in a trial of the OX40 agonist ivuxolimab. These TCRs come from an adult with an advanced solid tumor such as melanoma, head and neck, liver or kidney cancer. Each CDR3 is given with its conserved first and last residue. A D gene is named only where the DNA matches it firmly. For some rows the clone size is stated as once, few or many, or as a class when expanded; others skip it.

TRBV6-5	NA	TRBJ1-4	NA	TGTGCCAGCAGTTCCGGGGGAGCAACTAATGAAAAACTGTTTTTT	CASSSGGATNEKLFF
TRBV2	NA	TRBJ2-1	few	TGTGCCAGCGGGGGGACTTACAATGAGCAGTTCTTC	CASGGTYNEQFF
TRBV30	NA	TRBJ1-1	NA	TGTGCCTGGAGTGCAAAGTGGACTGAAGCTTTCTTT	CAWSAKWTEAFF
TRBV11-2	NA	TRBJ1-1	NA	TGTGCCAGCAGCTTACTCGGGGCAGGAGACACTGAAGCTTTCTTT	CASSLLGAGDTEAFF
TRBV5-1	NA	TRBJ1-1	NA	TGCGCCAGCAGCTTGGCCGGGACCAACACTGAAGCTTTCTTT	CASSLAGTNTEAFF
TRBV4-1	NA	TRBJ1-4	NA	TGCGCCAGCAGCATCGGGTCGACTGCAACTAATGAAAAACTGTTTTTT	CASSIGSTATNEKLFF
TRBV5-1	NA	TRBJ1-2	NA	TGCGCCAGCAGCTTGGACGCGACAGGTTATGGCTACACCTTC	CASSLDATGYGYTF
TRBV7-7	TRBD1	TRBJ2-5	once	TGTGCTAGCAGCTCAGGACAGGGATCCCAAGAGACCCAGTACTTC	CASSSGQGSQETQYF
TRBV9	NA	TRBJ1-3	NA	TGTGCCAGCAGCGAGGGGCCCTTCTCTGGAAACACCATATATTTT	CASSEGPFSGNTIYF
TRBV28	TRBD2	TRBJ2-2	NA	TGTGCCAGCAGTAAGGGGCGGGAGGGTTCCGGGGAGCTGTTTTTT	CASSKGREGSGELFF
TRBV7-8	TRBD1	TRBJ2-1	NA	TGTGCCAGCAGTCGTCAGGGGGCGAATTACAATGAGCAGTTCTTC	CASSRQGANYNEQFF
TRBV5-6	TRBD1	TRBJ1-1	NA	TGTGCCAGCAGCTTTTACAGGGGGAGGACTGAAGCTTTCTTT	CASSFYRGRTEAFF
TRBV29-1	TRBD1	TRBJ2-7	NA	TGCAGCGTTCAGGGGGATTTCTACGAGCAGTACTTC	CSVQGDFYEQYF
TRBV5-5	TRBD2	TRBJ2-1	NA	TGTGCCAGCAGCTTGCTATCTAGCGGGGGCCGGTATGAGCAGTTCTTC	CASSLLSSGGRYEQFF
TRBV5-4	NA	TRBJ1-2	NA	TGTGCCAGCAGCTCCCTTGGGGCAGGGTCGCATTCCTACACCTTC	CASSSLGAGSHSYTF
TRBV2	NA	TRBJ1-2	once	TGTGCCAGCAGTGGGACCTCGAGCTATGGCTACACCTTC	CASSGTSSYGYTF
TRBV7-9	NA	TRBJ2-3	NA	TGTGCCAGCAGACGATTTCAGGGGGGCCCAGATACGCAGTATTTT	CASRRFQGGPDTQYF
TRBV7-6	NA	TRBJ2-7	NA	TGTGCCAGCAGCGTGAGACAGTCCGCCTACGAGCAGTACTTC	CASSVRQSAYEQYF
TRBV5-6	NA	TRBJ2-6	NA	TGTGCCAGCGGGGTGGTAGTGGAGCTCTCTGGGGCCAACGTCCTGACTTTC	CASGVVVELSGANVLTF
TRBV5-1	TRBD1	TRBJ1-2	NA	TGCGCCAGCAGCTTGGATCTTTTGAGGACAGGGACACTAAAATATGGCTACACCTTC	CASSLDLLRTGTLKYGYTF
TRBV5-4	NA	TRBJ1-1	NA	TGTGCCAGCAGCTACCAGCCCCAGGCAGGCCCTTCAGACTTT	CASSYQPQAGPSDF
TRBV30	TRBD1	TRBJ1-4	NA	TGTGCCTGGATCCCCAGGGGGAGGACTAATGAAAAACTGTTTTTT	CAWIPRGRTNEKLFF
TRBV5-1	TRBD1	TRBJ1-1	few	TGCGCCAGCAGCCCCCGGGACAGGGGATTCCCTGAAGCTTTCTTT	CASSPRDRGFPEAFF
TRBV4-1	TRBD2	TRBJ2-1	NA	TGCGCCAGCAGCCAAGGACTAGCGGGCCCCTCCTACAATGAGCAGTTCTTC	CASSQGLAGPSYNEQFF
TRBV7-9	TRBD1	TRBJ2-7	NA	TGTGCCAGCAGCTACCCCGGGACAGGGGCTTACGAGCAGTACTTC	CASSYPGTGAYEQYF
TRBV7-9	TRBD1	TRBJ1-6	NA	TGTGCCAGCAGCCATTACCGGGACAGAGATTCACCCCTCCACTTT	CASSHYRDRDSPLHF
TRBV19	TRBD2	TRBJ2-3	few	TGTGCCAGTAGTATAGATGGTTCAATGGGACTACACACAGATACGCAGTATTTT	CASSIDGSMGLHTDTQYF
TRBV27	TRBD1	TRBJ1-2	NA	TGTGCCAGCTCCCGGGACAGTCCCTATGGCTACACCTTC	CASSRDSPYGYTF
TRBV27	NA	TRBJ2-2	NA	TGTGCCAGCAGTGTGGACAGTACGAACACCGGGGAGCTGTTTTTT	CASSVDSTNTGELFF
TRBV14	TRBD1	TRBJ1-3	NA	TGTGCCAGCAGCCAAGCCAGGGGGCTTGGAAACACCATATATTTT	CASSQARGLGNTIYF
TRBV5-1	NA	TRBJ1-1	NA	TGCGCCAGCAGCTTGGGTAGAGGTAACACTGAAGCTTTCTTT	CASSLGRGNTEAFF
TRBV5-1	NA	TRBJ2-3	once	TGCGCCAGCAGCTTGGAATGGGGAGTCACAGATACGCAGTATTTT	CASSLEWGVTDTQYF
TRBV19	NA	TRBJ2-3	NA	TGTGCCAGTAGTCCAGCGGTCCCCGGGGCAGATACGCAGTATTTT	CASSPAVPGADTQYF
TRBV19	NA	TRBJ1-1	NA	TGTGCCAGTAGTCTTAGGGGGGCCTTCACTGAAGCTTTCTTT	CASSLRGAFTEAFF
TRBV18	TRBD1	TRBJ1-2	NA	TGTGCCAGCTCACCCGCCCCGGGACAGGGCTCTGGCTACACCTTC	CASSPAPGQGSGYTF
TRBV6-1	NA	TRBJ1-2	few	TGTGCCAGCAGAGCTACCTCCATGGCAGGACGTGGCTACACCTTC	CASRATSMAGRGYTF
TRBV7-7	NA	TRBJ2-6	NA	TGTGCTAGCAGCTTAGCGTTTCCGGGGGCGGCTGGGGCCAACGTCCTGACTTTC	CASSLAFPGAAGANVLTF
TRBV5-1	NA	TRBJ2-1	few	TGCGCCAGCAGCTTGGTGGCAGGTTCGGATGAGCAGTTCTTC	CASSLVAGSDEQFF
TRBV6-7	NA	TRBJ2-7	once	TGTGCCAGCAGTTACGAGTGTCCCAGGGGCGAGCAGTACTTC	CASSYECPRGEQYF
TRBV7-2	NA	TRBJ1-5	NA	TGTGCCAGCAGCTTAGACCCTTATCAGCCCCAGCATTTT	CASSLDPYQPQHF
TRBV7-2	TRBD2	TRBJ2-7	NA	TGTGCCAGCAGCTCAGTAGCGGGGACTAGTAGCGAGCAGTACTTC	CASSSVAGTSSEQYF
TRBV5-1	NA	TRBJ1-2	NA	TGCGCCAGCAGCTCGGATGGACTGGCCTATGGCTACACCTTC	CASSSDGLAYGYTF
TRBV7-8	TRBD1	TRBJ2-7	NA	TGTGCCAGCAGCTTAGCAGGGGGCGAGACGCGCGAGCAGTACTTC	CASSLAGGETREQYF
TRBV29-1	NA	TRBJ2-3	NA	TGCAGCGTTGTCCCTTTACGGGGGAGCACAGATACGCAGTATTTT	CSVVPLRGSTDTQYF
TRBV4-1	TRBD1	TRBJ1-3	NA	TGCGCCAGCAGCCAAGAGGACAGGGCCTTCCTCGGAAACACCATATATTTT	CASSQEDRAFLGNTIYF
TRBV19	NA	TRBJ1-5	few	TGTGCCAGTAGTATCCTAGACCCCAATCAGCCCCAGCATTTT	CASSILDPNQPQHF
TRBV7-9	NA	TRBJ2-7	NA	TGTGCCAGCAGCCGAGACTTCTACGAGCAGTACTTC	CASSRDFYEQYF
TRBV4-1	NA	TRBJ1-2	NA	TGCGCCAGCAGCCCTTGGGGAATTACAGGGAAAGCTAACTATGGCTACACCTTC	CASSPWGITGKANYGYTF
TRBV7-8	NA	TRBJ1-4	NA	TGTGCCAGCAGCTTAGGCCTCCCAAACGGAATAGCTAATGAAAAACTGTTTTTT	CASSLGLPNGIANEKLFF
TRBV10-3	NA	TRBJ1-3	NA	TGTGCCATCAGACCTGGGGTTTTACCGGGACACGGAAACACCATATATTTT	CAIRPGVLPGHGNTIYF
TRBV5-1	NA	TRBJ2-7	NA	TGCGCCAGCAGCTTGGGACAGGCACCCTACGAGCAGTACTTC	CASSLGQAPYEQYF
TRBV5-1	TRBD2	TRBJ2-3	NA	TGCGCCAGCAGCGCACTAGCGGGAGTTGGCACAGATACGCAGTATTTT	CASSALAGVGTDTQYF
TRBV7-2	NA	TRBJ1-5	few	TGTGCCAGCAGCCCTCGGGGTATCCAACTCAATCAGCCCCAGCATTTT	CASSPRGIQLNQPQHF
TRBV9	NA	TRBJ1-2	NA	TGTGCCAGCAGCGTAACCGGGCTGGATGGCTACACCTTC	CASSVTGLDGYTF
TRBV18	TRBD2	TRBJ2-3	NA	TGTGCCAGCTCACCTGGACTAGCGGGTAGAGATACGCAGTATTTT	CASSPGLAGRDTQYF